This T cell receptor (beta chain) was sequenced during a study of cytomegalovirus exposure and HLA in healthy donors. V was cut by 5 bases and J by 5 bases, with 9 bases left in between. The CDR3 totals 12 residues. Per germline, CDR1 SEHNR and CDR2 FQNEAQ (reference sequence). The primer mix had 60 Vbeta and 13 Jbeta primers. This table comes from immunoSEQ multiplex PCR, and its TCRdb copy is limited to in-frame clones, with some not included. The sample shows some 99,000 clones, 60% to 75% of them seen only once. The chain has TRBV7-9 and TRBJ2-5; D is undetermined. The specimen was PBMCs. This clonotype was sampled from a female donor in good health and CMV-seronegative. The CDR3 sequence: CASSTPIETQYF. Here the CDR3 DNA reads TGTGCCAGCAGCACCCCTATCGAGACCCAGTACTTC.